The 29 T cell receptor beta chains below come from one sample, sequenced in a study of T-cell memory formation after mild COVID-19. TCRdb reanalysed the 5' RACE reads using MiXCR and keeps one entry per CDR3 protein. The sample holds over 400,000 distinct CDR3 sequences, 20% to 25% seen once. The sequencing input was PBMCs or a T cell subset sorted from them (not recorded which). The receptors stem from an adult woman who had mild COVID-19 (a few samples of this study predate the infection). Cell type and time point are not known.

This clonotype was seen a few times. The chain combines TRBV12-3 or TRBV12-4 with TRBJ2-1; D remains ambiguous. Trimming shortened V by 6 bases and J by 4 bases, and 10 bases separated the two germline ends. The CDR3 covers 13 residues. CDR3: CASSYELYNEQFF. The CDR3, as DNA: TGTGCCAGCAGCTATGAGTTATACAATGAGCAGTTCTTC.

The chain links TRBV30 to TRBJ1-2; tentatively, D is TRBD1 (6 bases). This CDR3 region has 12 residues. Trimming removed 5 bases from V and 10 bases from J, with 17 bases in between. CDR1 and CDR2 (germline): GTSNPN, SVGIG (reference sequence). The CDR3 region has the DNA TGTGCCTGGCCCACAGGGAATAATGACTACACCTTC. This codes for CAWPTGNNDYTF.

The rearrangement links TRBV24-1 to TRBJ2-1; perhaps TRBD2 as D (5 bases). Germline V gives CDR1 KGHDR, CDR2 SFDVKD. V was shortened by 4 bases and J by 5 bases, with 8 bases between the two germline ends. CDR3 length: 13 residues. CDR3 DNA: TGTGCCACCAGTGAGCACGGGAACAATGAGCAGTTCTTC. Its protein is CATSEHGNNEQFF.

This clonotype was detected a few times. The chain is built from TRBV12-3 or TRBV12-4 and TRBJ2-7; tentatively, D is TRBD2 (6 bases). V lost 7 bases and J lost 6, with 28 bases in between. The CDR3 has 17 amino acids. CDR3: CASTAARLGGRAREQYF. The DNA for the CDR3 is TGTGCCAGCACCGCGGCCAGGTTGGGGGGTAGGGCTCGCGAGCAGTACTTC.

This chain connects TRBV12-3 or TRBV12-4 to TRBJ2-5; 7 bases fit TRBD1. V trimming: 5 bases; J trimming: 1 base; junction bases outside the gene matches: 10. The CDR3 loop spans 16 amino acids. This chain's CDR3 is CASSPTGAGVQETQYF. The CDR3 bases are TGTGCCAGCAGTCCCACAGGGGCTGGAGTCCAAGAGACCCAGTACTTC.

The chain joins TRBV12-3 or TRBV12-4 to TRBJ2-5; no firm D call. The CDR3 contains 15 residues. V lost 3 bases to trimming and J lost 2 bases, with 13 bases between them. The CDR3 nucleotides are TGTGCCAGCAGTTTCATGTCAGTCGGGCAAGAGACCCAGTACTTC. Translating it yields CASSFMSVGQETQYF.

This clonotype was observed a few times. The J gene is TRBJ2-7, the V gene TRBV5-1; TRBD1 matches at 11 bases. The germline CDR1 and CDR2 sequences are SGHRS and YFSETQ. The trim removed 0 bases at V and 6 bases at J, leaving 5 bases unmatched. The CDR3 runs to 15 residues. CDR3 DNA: TGCGCCAGCAGCTTGGTCGGACAGGGGGCCTTCGAGCAGTACTTC. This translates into CASSLVGQGAFEQYF.

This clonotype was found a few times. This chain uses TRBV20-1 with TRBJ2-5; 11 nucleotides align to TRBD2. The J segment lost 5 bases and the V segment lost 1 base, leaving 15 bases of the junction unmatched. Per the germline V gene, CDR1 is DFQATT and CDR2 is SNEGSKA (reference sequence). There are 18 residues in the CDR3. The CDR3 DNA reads TGCAGTGCTAGAGGAGAGCCCTTTACTAGCGGGAGAAGTGAGACCCAGTACTTC. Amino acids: CSARGEPFTSGRSETQYF.

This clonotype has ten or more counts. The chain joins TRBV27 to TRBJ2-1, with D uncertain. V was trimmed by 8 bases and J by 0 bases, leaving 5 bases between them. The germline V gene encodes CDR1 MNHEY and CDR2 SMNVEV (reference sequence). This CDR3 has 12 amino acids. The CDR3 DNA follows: TGTGCCAGCGCTCTCTCCTACAATGAGCAGTTCTTC. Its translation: CASALSYNEQFF.

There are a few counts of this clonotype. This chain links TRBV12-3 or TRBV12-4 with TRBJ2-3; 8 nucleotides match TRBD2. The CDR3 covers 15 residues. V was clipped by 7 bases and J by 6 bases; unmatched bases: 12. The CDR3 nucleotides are TGTGCCAGCACCTGGGGCGGGGGGCCCGGGGATACGCAGTATTTT. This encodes CASTWGGGPGDTQYF.

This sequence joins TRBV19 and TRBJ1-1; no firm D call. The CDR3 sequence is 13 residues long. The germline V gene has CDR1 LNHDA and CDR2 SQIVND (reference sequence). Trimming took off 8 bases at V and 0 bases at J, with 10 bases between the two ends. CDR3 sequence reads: CASQENLNTEAFF. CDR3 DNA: TGTGCCAGTCAAGAAAACCTGAACACTGAAGCTTTCTTT.

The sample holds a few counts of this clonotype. The CDR3 reads CSVGLEYEQYF. The CDR3 DNA reads TGCAGCGTAGGACTAGAGTACGAGCAGTACTTC. J is TRBJ2-7 and V is TRBV29-1; 7 bases are a match to TRBD2. Germline assignment: CDR1 SQVTM and CDR2 ANQGSEA. J lost 4 bases, V lost 6 bases, and 3 bases had no gene match. CDR3 length equals 11 residues.

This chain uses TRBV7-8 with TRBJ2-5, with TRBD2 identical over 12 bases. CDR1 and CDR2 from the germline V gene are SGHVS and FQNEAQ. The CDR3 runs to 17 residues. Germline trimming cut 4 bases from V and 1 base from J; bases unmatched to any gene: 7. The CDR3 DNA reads TGTGCCAGCAGCTCACCCGCGGGACTAGCGGGCCAAGAGACCCAGTACTTC. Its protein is CASSSPAGLAGQETQYF.

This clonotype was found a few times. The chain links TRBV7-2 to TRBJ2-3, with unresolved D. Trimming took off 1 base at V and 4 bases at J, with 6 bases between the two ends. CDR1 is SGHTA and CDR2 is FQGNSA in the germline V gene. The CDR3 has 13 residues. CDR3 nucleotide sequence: TGTGCCAGCAGCTTAGTAGGGTCAGATACGCAGTATTTT. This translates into CASSLVGSDTQYF.

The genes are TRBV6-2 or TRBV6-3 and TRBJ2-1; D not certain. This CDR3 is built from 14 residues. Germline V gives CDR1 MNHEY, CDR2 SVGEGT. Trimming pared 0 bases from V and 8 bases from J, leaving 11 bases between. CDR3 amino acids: CASSYSLVLDEQFF. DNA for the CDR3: TGTGCCAGCAGTTACTCGTTGGTACTGGATGAGCAGTTCTTC.

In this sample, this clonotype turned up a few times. The chain's CDR3 is CASSRLPLGPTNSPLHF. DNA of the CDR3: TGTGCCAGCAGTAGGCTTCCATTGGGACCGACTAATTCACCCCTCCACTTT. This chain joins TRBV11-2 and TRBJ1-6; D perhaps matches TRBD1 (5 bases). The V and J ends lost 6 bases and 6 bases respectively, with 21 bases between them. Germline CDR1 SGHAT, CDR2 FQNNGV. This CDR3 region has 17 residues.

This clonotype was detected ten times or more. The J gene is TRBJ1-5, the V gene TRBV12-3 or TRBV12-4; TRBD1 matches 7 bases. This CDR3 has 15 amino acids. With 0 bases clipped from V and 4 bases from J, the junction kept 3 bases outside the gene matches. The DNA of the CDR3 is TGTGCCAGCAGTTTAGCAGGGGGCGGGAATCAGCCCCAGCATTTT. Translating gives CASSLAGGGNQPQHF.

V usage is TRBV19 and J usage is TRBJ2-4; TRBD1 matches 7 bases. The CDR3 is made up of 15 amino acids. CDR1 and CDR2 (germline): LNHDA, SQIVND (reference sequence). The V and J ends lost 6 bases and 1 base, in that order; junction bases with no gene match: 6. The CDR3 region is CASSATGVAKNIQYF. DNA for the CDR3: TGTGCCAGTAGCGCAACAGGGGTGGCCAAAAACATTCAGTACTTC.

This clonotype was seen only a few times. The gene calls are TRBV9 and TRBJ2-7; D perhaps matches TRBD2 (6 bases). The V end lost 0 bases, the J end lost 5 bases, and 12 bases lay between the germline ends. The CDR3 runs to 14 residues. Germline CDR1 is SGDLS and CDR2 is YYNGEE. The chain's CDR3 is CASSVDTGGNEQYF. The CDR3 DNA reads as TGTGCCAGCAGCGTAGATACCGGGGGAAACGAGCAGTACTTC. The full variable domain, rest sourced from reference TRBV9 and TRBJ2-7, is DSGVTQTPKHLITATGQRVTLRCSPRSGDLSVYWYQQSLDQGLQFLIQYYNGEERAKGNILERFSAQQFPDLHSELNLSSLELGDSALYFCASSVDTGGNEQYFGPGTRLTVT.

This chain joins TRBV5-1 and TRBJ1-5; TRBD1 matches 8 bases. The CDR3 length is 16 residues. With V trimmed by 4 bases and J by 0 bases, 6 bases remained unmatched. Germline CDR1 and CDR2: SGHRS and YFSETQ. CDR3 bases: TGCGCCAGCAGCCCCGGGACAGGCCTTAGCAATCAGCCCCAGCATTTT. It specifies CASSPGTGLSNQPQHF.

The CDR3 sequence is CASSLGGTNQPQHF. The CDR3 DNA reads TGTGCCAGCAGCTTAGGGGGAACTAATCAGCCCCAGCATTTT. The rearrangement links TRBV7-9 to TRBJ1-5; no clear D gene. With 1 base removed from V and 4 bases from J, the gap between germline ends came to 8 bases. Germline CDR1 and CDR2: SEHNR and FQNEAQ (reference sequence). This CDR3 spans 14 amino acids. Looking up the rest from reference TRBV7-9 and TRBJ1-5 gives the full variable domain: DTGVSQNPRHKITKRGQNVTFRCDPISEHNRLYWYRQTLGQGPEFLTYFQNEAQLEKSRLLSDRFSAERPKGSFSTLEIQRTEQGDSAMYLCASSLGGTNQPQHFGDGTRLSIL.

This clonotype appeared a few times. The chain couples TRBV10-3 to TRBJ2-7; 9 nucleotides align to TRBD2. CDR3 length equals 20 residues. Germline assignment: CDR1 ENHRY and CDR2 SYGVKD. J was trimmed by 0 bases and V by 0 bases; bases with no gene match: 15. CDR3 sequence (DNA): TGTGCCATCAGTGAGTCAGAGGCTAGCGGGACCCACAGTCACTCCTACGAGCAGTACTTC. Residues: CAISESEASGTHSHSYEQYF.

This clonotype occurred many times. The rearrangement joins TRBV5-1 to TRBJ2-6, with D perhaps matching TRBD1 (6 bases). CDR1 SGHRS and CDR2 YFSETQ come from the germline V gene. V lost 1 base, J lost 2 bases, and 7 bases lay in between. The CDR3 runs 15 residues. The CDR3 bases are TGCGCCAGCAGCTTGTCAGGGGCTGGGGCCAACGTCCTGACTTTC. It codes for CASSLSGAGANVLTF.

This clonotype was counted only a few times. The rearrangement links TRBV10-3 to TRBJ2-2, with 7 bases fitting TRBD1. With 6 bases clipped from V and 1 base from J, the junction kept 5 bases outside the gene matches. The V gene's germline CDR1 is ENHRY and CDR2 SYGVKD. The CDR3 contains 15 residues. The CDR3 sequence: CAISPRDRNTGELFF. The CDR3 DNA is TGTGCCATCAGCCCCCGGGACAGGAACACCGGGGAGCTGTTTTTT.

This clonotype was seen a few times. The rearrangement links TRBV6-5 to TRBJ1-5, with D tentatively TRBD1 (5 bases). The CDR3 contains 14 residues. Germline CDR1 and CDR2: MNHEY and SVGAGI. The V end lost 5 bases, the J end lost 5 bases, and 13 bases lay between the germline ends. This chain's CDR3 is CASSALWGHQPQHF. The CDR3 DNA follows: TGTGCCAGCAGTGCTCTCTGGGGCCATCAGCCCCAGCATTTT.

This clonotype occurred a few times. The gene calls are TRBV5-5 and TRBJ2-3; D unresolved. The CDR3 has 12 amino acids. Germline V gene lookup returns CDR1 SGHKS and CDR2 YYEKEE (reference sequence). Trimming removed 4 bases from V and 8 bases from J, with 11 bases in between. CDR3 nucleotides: TGTGCCAGCAGCCCGCAAGGACGTACGCAGTATTTT. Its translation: CASSPQGRTQYF.

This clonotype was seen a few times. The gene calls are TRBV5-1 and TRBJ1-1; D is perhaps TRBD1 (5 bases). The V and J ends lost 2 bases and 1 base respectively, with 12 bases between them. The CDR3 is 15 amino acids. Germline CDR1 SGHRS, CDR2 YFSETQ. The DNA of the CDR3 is TGCGCCAGCAGCTTTCGGGGGGGAAGGAACACTGAAGCTTTCTTT. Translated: CASSFRGGRNTEAFF.

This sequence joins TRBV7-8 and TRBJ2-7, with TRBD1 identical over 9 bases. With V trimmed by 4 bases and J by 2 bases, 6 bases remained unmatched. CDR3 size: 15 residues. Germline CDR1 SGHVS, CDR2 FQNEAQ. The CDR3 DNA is TGTGCCAGCAGCTACACGGGACAGGGAGCCTACGAGCAGTACTTC. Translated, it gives CASSYTGQGAYEQYF. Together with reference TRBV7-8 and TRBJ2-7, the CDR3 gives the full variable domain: GAGVSQSPRYKVAKRGQDVALRCDPISGHVSLFWYQQALGQGPEFLTYFQNEAQLDKSGLPSDRFFAERPEGSVSTLKIQRTQQEDSAVYLCASSYTGQGAYEQYFGPGTRLTVT.

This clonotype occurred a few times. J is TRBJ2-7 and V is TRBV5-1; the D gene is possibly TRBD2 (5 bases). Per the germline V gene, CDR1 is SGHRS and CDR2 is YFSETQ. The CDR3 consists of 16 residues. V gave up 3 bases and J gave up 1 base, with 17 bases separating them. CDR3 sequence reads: CASSSYQPRGSYEQYF. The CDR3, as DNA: TGCGCCAGCAGCTCCTACCAACCTCGGGGTTCCTACGAGCAGTACTTC.